Described below is a single T cell receptor beta chain sequence and its context. Antigen: not known. The CDR3 consists of 14 residues. Trimming took 4 bases from V and 5 from J, leaving 15 bases between them. CDR1 is LGHNA and CDR2 is YSLEER in the germline V gene. This entry is derived from a study of shared clonotypes between healthy human individuals. Naive-designated CD8 cells lacked CD45RO, were positively enriched for CCR7, and omitted terminally differentiated effector memory CD45RA+ cells. Each cell subset's genomic DNA was divided evenly among several immunoSEQ plates. TCRdb keeps only in-frame clones here, not all; method: immunoSEQ multiplex PCR. Of about 2.2 million clones listed, 85% to 95% were seen once; the top ten hold under 2%. The study, taken as a whole, reports: In general, naive subsets displayed greater estimated richness than memory subsets did.

Specimen: naive CD8+ T cells from PBMCs. The origin of this receptor is a young man in good health. Some clones in this sample may be carry-over from other donors' samples. The rearrangement links TRBV4-3 to TRBJ2-7; no clear D. CDR3 bases: TGCGCCAGCAGCCCTCTTGAGAGATCCAACGAGCAGTACTTC. Protein sequence: CASSPLERSNEQYF.